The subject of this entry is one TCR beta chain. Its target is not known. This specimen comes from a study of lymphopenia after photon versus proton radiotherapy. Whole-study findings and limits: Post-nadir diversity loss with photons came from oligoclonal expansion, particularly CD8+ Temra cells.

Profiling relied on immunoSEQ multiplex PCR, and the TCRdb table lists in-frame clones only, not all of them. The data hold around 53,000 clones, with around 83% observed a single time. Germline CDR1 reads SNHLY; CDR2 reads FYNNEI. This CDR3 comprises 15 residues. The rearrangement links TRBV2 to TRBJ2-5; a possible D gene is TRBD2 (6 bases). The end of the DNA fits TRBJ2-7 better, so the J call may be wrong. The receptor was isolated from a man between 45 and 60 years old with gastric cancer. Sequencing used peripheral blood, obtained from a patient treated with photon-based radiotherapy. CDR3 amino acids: CASSAEGGGAYEQYF. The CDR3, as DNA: TGTGCCAGCAGTGCGGAGGGAGGCGGGGCCTACGAGCAGTACTTC.